A selection of T cell receptor beta chains follows, all from one sample in a study of blood T cell repertoires in COVID-19. Here immunoSEQ multiplex PCR was the method, and the copy in TCRdb shows in-frame clones only, minus some. The table lists under 200,000 clones, about 80% of them singletons. Sample: peripheral blood. Receptors originate from a man in his sixties with acute or convalescent COVID-19. The conserved cysteine and the conserved F or W are not part of the CDR3 here. The order of the fields is J gene, V gene, CDR3 protein.

TRBJ1-2 | TRBV7-3 | ASSLTPRDRVNGYT
TRBJ1-2 | TRBV6-5 | ASLLSQGANYGYT
TRBJ2-1 | TRBV12-5 | AIGASGVNEQF
TRBJ1-1 | TRBV13 | ASSLGGQGGTEAF
TRBJ2-7 | TRBV30 | AWSVLAGQGGFHEQY
TRBJ2-6 | TRBV6-2/TRBV6-3 | ASSYGAGGAGANVLT
TRBJ2-3 | TRBV2 | ASSVSVDTQY
TRBJ1-3 | TRBV11-2 | ASSLVVTGNTIY
TRBJ2-5 | TRBV24-1 | ATSDLRQGAGETQY
TRBJ1-2 | TRBV7-8 | ASSLGGLAGGYT
TRBJ2-3 | TRBV2 | ASSKLASGEDTQY
TRBJ1-5 | TRBV19 | ASNTVWNQPQH
TRBJ2-1 | TRBV7-2 | ASSLTRTSGGLRQF
TRBJ2-4 | TRBV19 | ASSIGGVAKNIQY
TRBJ2-2 | TRBV5-1 | ASSLGTVNTGELF
TRBJ1-2 | TRBV6-6 | ASRTGVYGYT
TRBJ2-7 | TRBV7-2 | ASSPLGLAGGYEQY
TRBJ2-1 | TRBV5-4 | ASSETSGGRGHEQF
TRBJ2-5 | TRBV5-1 | ASSAGKGVLAGPTWGETQY
TRBJ2-6 | TRBV6-1 | ASSEIGGAGANVLT
TRBJ2-4 | TRBV10-3 | AISDNGGAAKNIQY
TRBJ2-1 | TRBV4-3 | ASSQDLRGNNEQF
TRBJ1-2 | TRBV9 | ASSVGTDYGYT
TRBJ2-7 | TRBV10-1 | ASSESLGSGYEQY
TRBJ1-5 | TRBV5-5 | ASSSGRDFQPQH
TRBJ2-3 | TRBV24-1 | ATSKTGTESTDTQY
TRBJ1-1 | TRBV7-3 | ASSDRANTEAF
TRBJ1-1 | TRBV7-2 | ASSPGGWYDEGRSEAF
TRBJ2-3 | TRBV7-8 | ASSPSTDTQY
TRBJ2-3 | TRBV3-1/TRBV3-2 | ASSQVDIDTDTQY
TRBJ2-3 | TRBV29-1 | SVEGLAGVTDTQY
TRBJ2-3 | TRBV6-6 | ASSTGQAVGTDTQY
TRBJ1-5 | TRBV15 | ATSRAGAANSNQPQH
TRBJ1-3 | TRBV7-9 | ASSLGLSSGGNTIY
TRBJ2-1 | TRBV24-1 | ATSDLHSLGSNEQF
TRBJ2-7 | TRBV9 | ASSVGISGSYEQY
TRBJ1-3 | TRBV9 | ASSVDSLSGNTIY
TRBJ2-7 | TRBV7-2 | ASSWTSGAVYEQY
TRBJ1-6 | TRBV2 | ATAGQGRDSPLH
TRBJ2-7 | TRBV2 | ASSQGQGLSYEQY
TRBJ2-1 | TRBV6-1 | ASSEDSGVEQF
TRBJ2-3 | TRBV5-1 | ASKTASTDTQY
TRBJ2-3 | TRBV6-1 | ASSEVRSAGDTQY
TRBJ2-3 | TRBV10-3 | AISENAGGPTDTQY
TRBJ1-1 | TRBV29-1 | SGDRGMNTEAF
TRBJ1-1 | TRBV5-4 | ASSKTGEWTEAF
TRBJ2-7 | TRBV25-1 | ASSVGYSFSYEQY
TRBJ2-1 | TRBV6-1 | ASSEDPGGYNEQF
TRBJ1-3 | TRBV13 | ASSDGLPWSSGNTIY
TRBJ2-1 | TRBV10-1 | ASSESQGYDEQF
TRBJ2-7 | TRBV27 | ASSLGLTYEQY
TRBJ1-2 | TRBV7-2 | ASSLDFRQGGGYT
TRBJ1-1 | TRBV18 | ASSEYRGETEAF
TRBJ1-5 | TRBV6-8 | ASSYPDLSQGYAYQPQH
TRBJ1-1 | TRBV28 | ASTTSAARHTEAF
TRBJ1-1 | TRBV5-4 | ASSLAKQGNTEAF
TRBJ2-7 | TRBV27 | ASSLSGGTTYEQY
TRBJ2-1 | TRBV6-5 | ASSYDRGRNNEQF